These T cell receptor beta chains were read from a single sample in a study of T cell responses to AZD1222 COVID-19 vaccine. Assay: immunoSEQ multiplex PCR; the TCRdb copy retains only in-frame clones and omits some. The profile shows roughly 120,000 clones, around nine tenths of them singletons. The source was peripheral blood, collected on day 0 of AZD1222 vaccination. These receptors were taken from an adult in good health. Both conserved end residues are part of each CDR3. Some rows mark clone size as missing; the rest say once, few, many or name a class of expanded clone.

>TRBV24-1|NA|12|TRBJ2-1
CATSDFNNEQFF
>TRBV19|NA|17|TRBJ1-6
CASSEGTGPNYNSPLHF
>TRBV6-5|NA|12|TRBJ2-7
CASATSVYEQYF
>TRBV5-1|NA|13|TRBJ2-7
CASSFLDTYEQYF
>TRBV11-3|NA|17|TRBJ2-7
CASSLDLDEWQSYEQYF
>TRBV7-2|NA|14|TRBJ2-3
CASSPRVRADTQYF
>TRBV4-2|once|17|TRBJ2-1
CASSQEYLASGKNEQFF
>TRBV7-2|NA|16|TRBJ2-2
CASRLSGVLITGELFF
>TRBV4-2|NA|16|TRBJ2-3
CASSQAGLGSTDTQYF
>TRBV7-6|NA|15|TRBJ1-6
CASSGGRNYNSPLHF
>TRBV29-1|NA|14|TRBJ1-5
CSVGGRGAGQPQHF
>TRBV2|once|15|TRBJ2-1
CASSDSAGGNNEQFF
>TRBV7-8|once|19|TRBJ2-3
CASSLVGNHRGRVTDTQYF
>TRBV28|once|16|TRBJ2-7
CASSLVRTGNNYEQYF
>TRBV18|NA|18|TRBJ1-6
CASSPPWTGSSYNSPLHF
>TRBV12-3/TRBV12-4|NA|13|TRBJ1-2
CASSLGRYYGYTF
>TRBV30|NA|13|TRBJ1-4
CAWSGQLNEKLFF
>TRBV4-1|NA|20|TRBJ2-1
CASSHLGLAGGPKSYNEQFF
>TRBV6-5|NA|14|TRBJ2-7
CASRAIAYSYEQYF
>TRBV11-2|NA|18|TRBJ1-3
CASSLVGQTLPSGNTIYF
>TRBV5-1|NA|15|TRBJ1-6
CASSARQGSNSPLHF
>TRBV20-1|NA|11|TRBJ1-1
CSAGVNTEAFF
>TRBV2|NA|14|TRBJ2-7
CASSDRTGGYEQYF
>TRBV7-9|NA|13|TRBJ2-3
CASSLDGTDTQYF
>TRBV27|NA|15|TRBJ2-7
CASSWGGSPFYEQYF
>TRBV7-8|NA|15|TRBJ2-2
CASSFLGQNTGELFF
>TRBV19|once|15|TRBJ1-1
CASSARGQGGAEAFF
>TRBV19|NA|15|TRBJ1-5
CASTRGVGPSEPQHF
>TRBV28|once|14|TRBJ1-6
CASSPNSLTSPLHF
>TRBV24-1|NA|20|TRBJ1-2
CATSDFTLTLTGEAGYGYTF
>TRBV19|few|13|TRBJ1-2
CASSLSLDYGYTF
>TRBV23-1|NA|17|TRBJ1-3
CASSHKDRGNSGNTIYF
>TRBV5-1|NA|16|TRBJ2-7
CASSLQAGTRIYEQYF
>TRBV5-1|NA|18|TRBJ1-6
CASSLKGGGTSYNSPLHF
>TRBV11-2|few|15|TRBJ2-3
CASSSYRGRGDTQYF
>TRBV14|NA|15|TRBJ1-4
CASSQGYDFNEKLFF
>TRBV7-2|NA|17|TRBJ2-5
CASSATRGGANQETQYF
>TRBV5-6|NA|13|TRBJ1-5
CASSRTGGQPQHF
>TRBV11-2|NA|13|TRBJ2-3
CASSSGSLDTQYF
>TRBV5-5|NA|11|TRBJ1-1
CASSLNTEAFF
>TRBV27|NA|19|TRBJ2-6
CASSLFGTSGISGANVLTF
>TRBV27|NA|14|TRBJ1-6
CASSLFVNNSPLHF
>TRBV11-3|NA|16|TRBJ2-6
CASSQGEVTGANVLTF
>TRBV4-1|NA|19|TRBJ2-1
CASSLHFGGSGSTYNEQFF
>TRBV23-1|NA|15|TRBJ2-1
CASSQGCRTTSEQFF
>TRBV5-3|NA|15|TRBJ1-1
CARSLEEEGNTEAFF
>TRBV12-3/TRBV12-4|NA|13|TRBJ2-5
CASSATYQETQYF
>TRBV5-4|NA|15|TRBJ2-2
CASSFALVNTGELFF
>TRBV2|NA|10|TRBJ1-6
CASSFSSLHF
>TRBV6-2/TRBV6-3|NA|16|TRBJ2-5
CASSHPRGGSRETQYF
>TRBV12-3/TRBV12-4|NA|12|TRBJ2-1
CASTQETALQFF
>TRBV18|NA|15|TRBJ2-1
CASSPSPARSNEQFF
>TRBV15|NA|13|TRBJ1-5
CATNRGYNQPQHF
>TRBV28|NA|15|TRBJ2-5
CASSPINIFQETQYF
>TRBV18|NA|12|TRBJ1-1
CASSSATAEAFF
>TRBV6-5|NA|14|TRBJ1-1
CASSSGWQGAEAFF
>TRBV6-1|NA|13|TRBJ1-1
CASTEQGRTEAFF
>TRBV5-4|NA|15|TRBJ1-2
CASSLSRPTEEGYTF
>TRBV19|once|14|TRBJ1-2
CAISGPESHYGYTF
>TRBV28|once|16|TRBJ1-5
CASSSLWGLGNQPQHF